The T cell receptor (beta chain) under discussion was sequenced for a study of blood T cells in healthy people across ages. This CDR3 comprises 16 residues. The germline V gene encodes CDR1 MNHEY and CDR2 SVGAGI. Trimming cost V 5 bases and J 0 bases, with 16 bases left between them. Drawn from each donor were 9 to 10 milliliters of peripheral blood. Next came a second PCR, run for about 6 to 11 cycles, which used a sample-barcoded 5' primer along with a J-beta primer mix. MiXCR was run by TCRdb on the 5' RACE reads, yielding one entry per CDR3 protein. The table shows fewer than 1.5 million distinct CDR3 sequences, with roughly 40% occurring only once.

The gene calls are TRBV6-5 and TRBJ1-1; D call uncertain. The TCR comes from a woman aged 18-29 years in good health. Sequencing was performed on blood. CDR3: CASSRSLNMMNTEAFF. Here the CDR3 DNA reads TGTGCCAGCAGTCGGTCTCTGAACATGATGAACACTGAAGCTTTCTTT.